The TCR beta chain described here comes from a study of cytomegalovirus exposure and HLA in healthy donors. About the study: An earlier analysis identified approximately 120 million unique TCR beta sequences in approximately 190 million T cells.

Study-wide findings and caveats: CMV serostatus was the only recorded immune exposure for donors.

The germline CDR1 and CDR2 sequences are SGHNT and YYREEE (reference sequence). CDR3 length: 14 residues. V was pared by 0 bases and J by 9 bases, with 6 bases of the junction left unmatched. These donors counted as nominally healthy when sampled, but unrecorded immune exposures were likely. Notes on this clone: Its antigen is unidentified.

In the PCR, 60 Vbeta and 13 Jbeta primers were used. The method was immunoSEQ multiplex PCR; TCRdb's version includes in-frame clones alone and lacks a portion of them. The sample holds approximately 200,000 clones, 82% seen once. This TCR came from a woman in her fifties or sixties in good health and CMV-seropositive. V and J are TRBV5-4 and TRBJ2-4; 7 bases fit TRBD1. The source material was PBMCs. CDR3 loop: CASSLDRGIGIQYF. CDR3 coding DNA: TGTGCCAGCAGCTTGGACAGGGGAATCGGCATTCAGTACTTC.